Each of the 24 T cell receptor beta chains below was sequenced from the same sample in a study of blood T cell repertoires in COVID-19. Clones were read by immunoSEQ multiplex PCR, and TCRdb kept only the in-frame ones, dropping some. Found here are over 200,000 clones, about nine tenths of them singletons; the top ten hold 5.5% to 6.5%. The sequenced sample was peripheral blood. The receptors originated from a man in his sixties who had recovered from COVID-19.

The chain has TRBV18 and TRBJ2-2; the match to TRBD1 covers 8 bases. There are 17 residues in the CDR3. V was pared by 3 bases and J by 1 base, with 7 bases of the junction left unmatched. Per germline, CDR1 KGHSH and CDR2 LQKENI. The CDR3 spells CASSPDRDRMNTGELFF. The CDR3 DNA is TGTGCCAGCTCACCGGACCGGGACAGGATGAACACCGGGGAGCTGTTTTTT.

The V and J genes are TRBV6-1 and TRBJ1-5, with D unclear. Trimming took off 1 base at V and 2 bases at J, with 9 bases between the two ends. CDR3 length: 15 residues. Germline V lookup: CDR1 MNHNS, CDR2 SASEGT. The CDR3 sequence is CASSEGPGGNQPQHF. CDR3 in DNA: TGTGCCAGCAGTGAAGGACCGGGAGGCAATCAGCCCCAGCATTTT.

The gene calls are TRBV9 and TRBJ2-7; D gene uncertain. V dropped 0 bases and J dropped 2 bases, with 9 bases sitting between them. This CDR3 contains 14 residues. From germline, CDR1 is SGDLS and CDR2 YYNGEE. CDR3 coding DNA: TGTGCCAGCAGCGTAGTGGCAGTAACCTACGAGCAGTACTTC. Residues: CASSVVAVTYEQYF.

The chain combines TRBV10-3 with TRBJ2-2, with 7 bases aligning to TRBD1. Per the germline V gene, CDR1 is ENHRY and CDR2 is SYGVKD. The CDR3 sequence is 16 residues long. V was pared by 0 bases and J by 7 bases, with 8 bases of the junction left unmatched. The CDR3 sequence: CAISESMTGTGGELFF. Here the CDR3 DNA reads TGTGCCATCAGTGAGTCGATGACAGGGACGGGCGGGGAGCTGTTTTTT.

The CDR3 bases are TGCGCCAGCAATCGCGGGGGGAGCTCCTACGAGCAGTACTTC. It is translated as CASNRGGSSYEQYF. This chain connects TRBV5-1 to TRBJ2-7; 8 positions agree with TRBD2. Germline V gene data show CDR1 as SGHRS and CDR2 as YFSETQ. J was trimmed by 0 bases and V by 6 bases; bases with no gene match: 5. The CDR3 is 14 amino acids.

This sequence joins TRBV10-3 and TRBJ2-1; D might be TRBD2 (5 bases). Germline lookup yields CDR1 ENHRY and CDR2 SYGVKD. V lost 6 bases to trimming and J lost 9 bases, with 15 bases between them. The length of the CDR3 is 13 residues. CDR3 sequence: CAIRDSGEAEQFF. In nucleotides, the CDR3 is TGTGCCATCAGGGACTCCGGTGAGGCTGAGCAGTTCTTC.

This chain uses TRBV5-1 with TRBJ1-6; no clear D. This CDR3 region has 15 residues. The germline gives CDR1 SGHRS, CDR2 YFSETQ. Deletions cut 3 bases from V and 9 bases from J, with 16 bases between. The CDR3 nucleotides are TGCGCCAGCAGCTCTTACCCGGGGTCGGGTTCACCCCTCCACTTT. Translation gives CASSSYPGSGSPLHF.

This clone was detected only once. The chain recombines TRBV11-2 with TRBJ2-7, with 8 bases fitting TRBD2. Per the germline V gene, CDR1 is SGHAT and CDR2 is FQNNGV. The CDR3 is 16 residues long. The trim removed 1 base at V and 0 bases at J, leaving 5 bases unmatched. CDR3 nucleotide sequence: TGTGCCAGCAGCTTAGTGGCGGGAGGCTCCTCCTACGAGCAGTACTTC. It yields the protein CASSLVAGGSSYEQYF.

The gene calls are TRBV18 and TRBJ1-2, with D possibly TRBD1 on 6 matching bases. Trimming left V 0 bases short and J 4 bases short, with 15 bases between. CDR3 size: 16 residues. The V gene's germline CDR1 is KGHSH and CDR2 LQKENI. CDR3 loop: CASSPPLQGYGYGYTF. The CDR3 DNA reads as TGTGCCAGCTCACCACCGTTACAGGGATACGGCTATGGCTACACCTTC.

This clone has a single count. The gene calls are TRBV19 and TRBJ1-4; a weak D match, TRBD1 (5 bases). CDR1 LNHDA and CDR2 SQIVND come from the germline V gene (reference sequence). Trimming removed 2 bases from V and 7 bases from J, with 14 bases in between. The length of the CDR3 is 15 residues. The CDR3 DNA follows: TGTGCCAGTAGTATATCCGGGGGGAACTTTGAAAAACTGTTTTTT. Translated: CASSISGGNFEKLFF.

V usage is TRBV2 and J usage is TRBJ2-7, with D maybe TRBD1 (6 bases). CDR3 size: 13 residues. V dropped 7 bases and J dropped 0 bases, with 10 bases sitting between them. CDR1 and CDR2 from the germline V gene are SNHLY and FYNNEI. CDR3 nucleotide sequence: TGTGCCAGCAACACAGGGAACTCCTACGAGCAGTACTTC. It is translated as CASNTGNSYEQYF.

The chain employs TRBV11-3 and TRBJ2-1; D not resolved. CDR3 length: 13 amino acids. In germline, CDR1 is SGHNT, CDR2 YENEEA. Trimming shortened V by 4 bases and J by 7 bases, and 11 bases separated the two germline ends. Here the CDR3 DNA reads TGTGCCAGCAGCTCTAGTACCCAAAATGAGCAGTTCTTC. It codes for CASSSSTQNEQFF.

V is TRBV7-2 and J is TRBJ2-1; possibly TRBD2 for D (5 bases). The CDR3 is 13 residues long. Germline lookup yields CDR1 SGHTA and CDR2 FQGNSA. V dropped 4 bases and J dropped 12 bases, with 16 bases sitting between them. The CDR3 here is CASSSGLGTGQFF. The DNA of the CDR3 is TGTGCCAGCAGCTCAGGACTGGGTACTGGGCAGTTCTTC.

Details on this clone: Other DNA sequences in this specimen translate into the identical CDR3. This chain links TRBV7-3 with TRBJ1-1, with D perhaps TRBD1 (5 bases). Germline V gene sequence: CDR1 SGHTA, CDR2 FQGTGA. The CDR3 runs to 13 residues. V was clipped by 5 bases and J by 1 base, with 8 bases between them. Written as DNA, the CDR3 is TGTGCCAGCAGCCCAACAGGGAACACTGAAGCTTTCTTT. Translation gives CASSPTGNTEAFF.

J is TRBJ1-1 and V is TRBV18; D might be TRBD1 (6 bases). The germline V gene has CDR1 KGHSH and CDR2 LQKENI. This CDR3 is 14 amino acids long. Trimming removed 2 bases at V and 5 bases at J, with 12 bases between. The CDR3 DNA sequence: TGTGCCAGCTCACCAGTCGTGGGGGCGACTGAAGCTTTCTTT. Translating gives CASSPVVGATEAFF.

V usage is TRBV5-1 and J usage is TRBJ2-1; possibly TRBD2 for D (5 bases). V gave up 0 bases and J gave up 8 bases, with 15 bases separating them. CDR3 size: 15 residues. Per germline, CDR1 SGHRS and CDR2 YFSETQ. The CDR3 loop is CASSLGIASRDEQFF. CDR3 DNA: TGCGCCAGCAGCTTGGGTATCGCCTCGCGGGATGAGCAGTTCTTC.

The J gene is TRBJ2-5, the V gene TRBV18; D is possibly TRBD1 (7 bases). This CDR3 has 17 amino acids. Germline V gives CDR1 KGHSH, CDR2 LQKENI. The ends were cut back, 1 base at V and 2 bases at J, with 17 bases in the middle. CDR3 amino acids: CASSPRFAGGNQETQYF. The CDR3 bases are TGTGCCAGCTCACCACGGTTCGCAGGGGGGAATCAAGAGACCCAGTACTTC.

Only one count was recorded for this clone. CDR3 residues: CASSQRGTGGYQPQHF. CDR3 DNA: TGCGCCAGCAGCCAACGCGGGACAGGGGGTTATCAGCCCCAGCATTTT. The rearrangement links TRBV4-1 to TRBJ1-5, with 11 bases identical to TRBD1. After removal of 2 bases from V and 5 bases from J, the junction contained 5 bases not matched to a gene. In germline, CDR1 is MGHRA, CDR2 YSYEKL. The CDR3 has 16 amino acids.

The CDR3 protein is CASSLETGGKETQYF. The CDR3 region has the DNA TGTGCCAGCAGTTTGGAAACAGGGGGTAAAGAGACCCAGTACTTC. The gene calls are TRBV27 and TRBJ2-5, with 8 bases fitting TRBD1. The germline CDR1 and CDR2 sequences are MNHEY and SMNVEV (reference sequence). The CDR3 has 15 residues. V lost 3 bases, J lost 3 bases, and 6 bases stayed unmatched.

The V gene is TRBV3-1 (or the pseudogene TRBV3-2), the J gene TRBJ1-6, with 7 bases matching TRBD1. From germline, CDR1 is LGHDT and CDR2 YNNKEL (reference sequence). V was pared by 7 bases and J by 9 bases, with 9 bases of the junction left unmatched. The CDR3 loop spans 14 amino acids. The CDR3 reads CASTTGAIGSPLHF. CDR3 sequence (DNA): TGTGCCAGCACCACAGGGGCGATCGGTTCACCCCTCCACTTT.

This clone was recorded only once. The gene calls are TRBV6-5 and TRBJ1-2; 12 nucleotides align to TRBD1. V gave up 3 bases and J gave up 8 bases; unmatched junction bases: 7. This CDR3 spans 15 amino acids. CDR1 is MNHEY, CDR2 SVGAGI, per germline. The CDR3 is CASSYQGQGAGGYTF. The DNA of the CDR3 is TGTGCCAGCAGTTATCAGGGACAGGGGGCGGGAGGCTACACCTTC.

This sequence joins TRBV29-1 and TRBJ2-5; 7 positions agree with TRBD2. V trimming: 7 bases; J trimming: 4 bases; junction bases outside the gene matches: 12. This CDR3 spans 14 amino acids. The germline V gene has CDR1 SQVTM and CDR2 ANQGSEA. Written as DNA, the CDR3 is TGCAGCGCCGGAAGTGTGTGGGGGGGAGAGACCCAGTACTTC. Translating it yields CSAGSVWGGETQYF.

This clone was observed a handful of times. The V call is TRBV2, the J call TRBJ2-7, with D maybe TRBD2 (6 bases). In germline, CDR1 is SNHLY, CDR2 FYNNEI. Trimming stripped 3 bases from V and 0 bases from J, with 12 bases between. The CDR3 contains 15 residues. DNA of the CDR3: TGTGCCAGCAGTGAGCGTCTAGCGAGCTCCTACGAGCAGTACTTC. Its translation is CASSERLASSYEQYF.

This chain links TRBV9 with TRBJ2-2; D might be TRBD1 (6 bases). Between the trimmed V and J ends, which lost 1 base and 4 bases, there was a span of 8 bases. Germline CDR1 reads SGDLS; CDR2 reads YYNGEE. This CDR3 is 14 amino acids long. CDR3 in amino acids: CASSVTGRTGELFF. CDR3 DNA: TGTGCCAGCAGCGTAACAGGGCGCACCGGGGAGCTGTTTTTT.